The clone carrying this T cell receptor (beta chain) was seen repeatedly, ten times or more. This sample is drawn from a study of CD8 T cells in ankylosing spondylitis. TCRdb re-derived calls from the 5' RACE reads in MiXCR, one entry per CDR3 protein. The repertoire holds around 150,000 distinct CDR3 sequences, around 10% seen once, with 4.1% in the top ten. V lost 2 bases, J lost 0 bases, and 11 bases lay in between. The CDR3 sequence is 15 residues long. CDR1 and CDR2 (germline): SGHRS, YFSETQ. This receptor was obtained from a female donor with ankylosing spondylitis or in good health (not recorded which). The source material was blood, either unsorted or a sorted T cell fraction (not recorded which). The chain employs TRBV5-1 and TRBJ2-5; D gene unclear. The CDR3 region has the DNA TGCGCCAGCAGCTTAGATTTACAGAACCAAGAGACCCAGTACTTC. It translates to CASSLDLQNQETQYF.